This passage covers 29 T cell receptor beta chains from one sample sequenced in a study of T cell clusters in autoimmune cytopenias (dated by TCRdb to between 2019 and 2020). TRB amplification used about 0.25 ug of peripheral blood genomic DNA, 30,000 to 40,000 genome equivalents, per sample. For sequencing, an Illumina MiSeq was employed. TRB rearrangements were amplified by multiplex PCR following a touch-down protocol, with the TRB-A and TRB-B primer pools mixed in one tube. TCRdb reprocessed the reads, so every CDR3 protein sequence counts as one entry and DNA is not shown. This sample's listing comprises 9,500 to 15,000 distinct CDR3 sequences. About 3.1% of the sample rests with the top ten. The same sample was also studied in work on T cell repertoires in aging, cancer and after chemotherapy.

The sample taken for sequencing was peripheral blood. Source of these receptors: a human donor in good health.

The chain combines TRBV20-1 with TRBJ2-3; no DNA is available, so the TRBD2 call from TCRdb remains unchecked. The CDR3 is 15 residues long. Per the germline V gene, CDR1 is DFQATT and CDR2 is SNEGSKA (reference sequence). CDR3 region: CSARVAGKVTDTQYF.

This chain joins TRBV7-9 and TRBJ2-3; TCRdb selects TRBD1, and the lack of DNA leaves this call unchecked. The CDR3 runs 15 residues. Germline V CDR1 and CDR2: SEHNR, FQNEAQ (reference sequence). The CDR3 loop is CASSFSGGSTDTQYF.

The chain employs TRBV28 and TRBJ1-5. The CDR3 consists of 12 residues. Germline V gene data show CDR1 as MDHEN and CDR2 as SYDVKM. The CDR3 here is CASSRLDQPQHF.

The chain joins TRBV18 to TRBJ1-4; the D call from TCRdb, TRBD1, cannot be confirmed without DNA. The CDR3 runs to 17 residues. The germline CDR1 and CDR2 sequences are KGHSH and LQKENI. CDR3 in amino acids: CASSSQGAGLTNEKLFF.

The V call is TRBV6-1, the J call TRBJ1-1; TCRdb designates TRBD1, a call that cannot be tested without DNA. Germline V gene sequence: CDR1 MNHNS, CDR2 SASEGT. The CDR3 sequence is 14 residues long. CDR3 sequence: CASSETGEATEAFF.

V usage is TRBV28 and J usage is TRBJ2-7; TCRdb designates TRBD1, a call that cannot be tested without DNA. CDR1 MDHEN and CDR2 SYDVKM come from the germline V gene. The CDR3 spans 14 residues. CDR3 amino acids: CASSSRGGGYEQYF.

The chain couples TRBV4-3 to TRBJ2-3; TCRdb outputs TRBD2, but without DNA this stays unchecked. Germline loops: CDR1 LGHNA, CDR2 YSLEER. The length of the CDR3 is 18 residues. CDR3 in amino acids: CASSQAPGLAGSTDTQYF.

This clonotype is classed as medium-sized (0.01 to 0.1%) by frequency. The chain combines TRBV18 with TRBJ2-2. The CDR3 extends over 14 amino acids. CDR1 is KGHSH, CDR2 LQKENI, per germline. The CDR3 spells CAIPPAVGTGELFF.

This clonotype registers medium-sized by frequency. The chain carries TRBV7-2 and TRBJ2-3; checking the TCRdb D call of TRBD1 is not possible without DNA. This CDR3 has 15 residues. The germline V gene has CDR1 SGHTA and CDR2 FQGNSA. CDR3 amino acids: CASSPNGQGTDTQYF.

The rearrangement joins TRBV28 to TRBJ1-5. Germline V lookup: CDR1 MDHEN, CDR2 SYDVKM. CDR3 length: 16 amino acids. The chain's CDR3 is CASSLWAGLGNQPQHF.

The chain uses TRBV14 and TRBJ1-1. The germline CDR1 and CDR2 sequences are SGHDN and FVKESK. The CDR3 is 15 residues long. CDR3 loop: CASSQAGRLNTEAFF. Supplemented by reference TRBV14 and TRBJ1-1, the full variable domain reads EAGVTQFPSHSVIEKGQTVTLRCDPISGHDNLYWYRRVMGKEIKFLLHFVKESKQDESGMPNNRFLAERTGGTYSTLKVQPAELEDSGVYFCASSQAGRLNTEAFFGQGTRLTVV.

The chain has TRBV5-1 and TRBJ1-2; without DNA, the TCRdb call of TRBD1 cannot be checked. The CDR3 is 15 residues long. Germline loops: CDR1 SGHRS, CDR2 YFSETQ. CDR3: CASSPPQTGAYGYTF. Full variable domain (rest looked up from reference TRBV5-1 and TRBJ1-2): KAGVTQTPRYLIKTRGQQVTLSCSPISGHRSVSWYQQTPGQGLQFLFEYFSETQRNKGNFPGRFSGRQFSNSRSEMNVSTLELGDSALYLCASSPPQTGAYGYTFGSGTRLTVV.

According to its frequency, this clonotype is medium-sized. The V gene is TRBV7-6, the J gene TRBJ2-7; the D call from TCRdb, TRBD1, cannot be confirmed without DNA. The CDR3 loop spans 15 amino acids. Per the germline V gene, CDR1 is SGHVS and CDR2 is FNYEAQ. The CDR3 protein is CASSLITGKTYEQYF.

The chain uses TRBV5-4 and TRBJ2-1; absent DNA, TCRdb's TRBD1 call cannot be checked. Germline V lookup: CDR1 SGHNT, CDR2 YYREEE (reference sequence). The CDR3 covers 13 residues. The CDR3 region is CASSKPGGDEQFF.

This clonotype is labeled medium-sized based on frequency. The chain employs TRBV29-1 and TRBJ1-4; TCRdb outputs TRBD1, but without DNA this stays unchecked. The CDR3 extends over 12 amino acids. Germline-derived CDR1 and CDR2 are SQVTM and ANQGSEA. The CDR3 sequence: CSVPDRGEKLFF.

Frequency places this clonotype as medium-sized. This rearrangement joins TRBV10-3 to TRBJ2-2; TCRdb selects TRBD2, and the lack of DNA leaves this call unchecked. The CDR3 is made up of 14 amino acids. Germline V lookup: CDR1 ENHRY, CDR2 SYGVKD. CDR3 residues: CAIALAANTGELFF.

The rearrangement uses TRBV4-3 and TRBJ1-2; no DNA is available, so the TRBD1 call from TCRdb remains unchecked. CDR1 and CDR2 (germline): LGHNA, YSLEER. The CDR3 extends over 14 amino acids. CDR3 residues: CASSQAIPLYGYTF.

The chain uses TRBV7-3 and TRBJ2-2; TCRdb's D call of TRBD2 is untestable without DNA. Germline V gene sequence: CDR1 SGHTA, CDR2 FQGTGA. This CDR3 region has 17 residues. The CDR3 sequence: CASSKFGLAGVTGELFF.

This clonotype is called medium-sized based on its frequency. The CDR3 is CAWGNSGNTIYF. The chain employs TRBV30 and TRBJ1-3. Germline loops: CDR1 GTSNPN, CDR2 SVGIG (reference sequence). The CDR3 has 12 residues. The complete variable domain, with remaining parts taken from reference TRBV30 and TRBJ1-3, reads SQTIHQWPATLVQPVGSPLSLECTVEGTSNPNLYWYRQAAGRGLQLLFYSVGIGQISSEVPQNLSASRPQDRQFILSSKKLLLSDSGFYLCAWGNSGNTIYFGEGSWLTVV.

This clonotype counts as medium-sized (0.01 to 0.1%) by frequency. V and J are TRBV30 and TRBJ2-3; TCRdb calls TRBD2, which cannot be checked without DNA. The germline CDR1 and CDR2 sequences are GTSNPN and SVGIG (reference sequence). CDR3 length equals 17 residues. CDR3 loop: CAWISAGSIISTDTQYF.

By frequency, this clonotype is medium-sized. The chain uses TRBV11-2 and TRBJ1-1; TCRdb gives TRBD1 as the D gene, but with no DNA this cannot be confirmed. CDR3 size: 17 residues. The germline V gene encodes CDR1 SGHAT and CDR2 FQNNGV. The CDR3: CASSLVPDIRVNTEAFF.

This sequence joins TRBV5-5 and TRBJ2-2. The length of the CDR3 is 13 residues. CDR1 is SGHKS and CDR2 is YYEKEE in the germline V gene (reference sequence). CDR3 sequence reads: CASSPANTGELFF. The complete variable domain, with remaining parts taken from reference TRBV5-5 and TRBJ2-2, reads DAGVTQSPTHLIKTRGQQVTLRCSPISGHKSVSWYQQVLGQGPQFIFQYYEKEERGRGNFPDRFSARQFPNYSSELNVNALLLGDSALYLCASSPANTGELFFGEGSRLTVL.

The J gene is TRBJ1-2, the V gene TRBV20-1; TCRdb's assignment of TRBD1 cannot be checked, as there is no DNA. The CDR3 has 15 amino acids. The V gene's germline CDR1 is DFQATT and CDR2 SNEGSKA (reference sequence). The CDR3 is CSARSLSGTVDGYTF.

This clonotype is labeled medium-sized based on frequency. The J gene is TRBJ1-2, the V gene TRBV6-1. Germline V CDR1 and CDR2: MNHNS, SASEGT. CDR3 length: 14 residues. The CDR3 loop reads CASRAEVGTGGYTF.

This rearrangement joins TRBV5-6 to TRBJ2-5; the TRBD1 assignment by TCRdb is unverifiable without DNA. CDR3 length: 15 residues. Per germline, CDR1 SGHDT and CDR2 YYEEEE. The CDR3 is CASSLEQGSWWTQYF. The full variable domain, its missing parts supplied by reference TRBV5-6 and TRBJ2-5, is DAGVTQSPTHLIKTRGQQVTLRCSPKSGHDTVSWYQQALGQGPQFIFQYYEEEERQRGNFPDRFSGHQFPNYSSELNVNALLLGDSALYLCASSLEQGSWWTQYFGPGTRLLVL.

V gene TRBV4-3 combines with J gene TRBJ1-6. This CDR3 is built from 14 residues. The germline V gene has CDR1 LGHNA and CDR2 YSLEER. This chain's CDR3 is CASSQDPTNSPLHF.

By frequency, this clonotype registers medium-sized (0.01 to 0.1%). J is TRBJ1-2 and V is TRBV7-2; the TCRdb D gene call, TRBD1, has no DNA to confirm it. Germline V lookup: CDR1 SGHTA, CDR2 FQGNSA. The CDR3 spans 17 residues. The CDR3 reads CASSLEPPTRGAYGYTF. Variable domain in full (rest from reference TRBV7-2 and TRBJ1-2): GAGVSQSPSNKVTEKGKDVELRCDPISGHTALYWYRQSLGQGLEFLIYFQGNSAPDKSGLPSDRFSAERTGGSVSTLTIQRTQQEDSAVYLCASSLEPPTRGAYGYTFGSGTRLTVV.

The J gene is TRBJ2-3, the V gene TRBV15; without DNA, the TCRdb call of TRBD2 cannot be checked. Looked up from germline, CDR1 is LNHNV and CDR2 is YYDKDF (reference sequence). CDR3 size: 17 residues. The CDR3 loop reads CATSRARLAGSTDTQYF. Full variable domain (outside the CDR3, taken from reference TRBV15 and TRBJ2-3): DAMVIQNPRYQVTQFGKPVTLSCSQTLNHNVMYWYQQKSSQAPKLLFHYYDKDFNNEADTPDNFQSRRPNTSFCFLDIRSPGLGDTAMYLCATSRARLAGSTDTQYFGPGTRLTVL.

This clonotype registers medium-sized by frequency. This rearrangement joins TRBV6-5 to TRBJ1-4; TCRdb's D call of TRBD1 is untestable without DNA. Per germline, CDR1 MNHEY and CDR2 SVGAGI. CDR3 size: 15 residues. The CDR3: CASSYSRTGGEKLFF.